This entry concerns a single T cell receptor beta chain. The target of this receptor is not known. No base quality values were provided; no much bigger clone lies one nucleotide off. V is reduced by 2 bases and J by 0 bases, leaving a spacing of 19 bases between them. CDR1 is given as MNHEY and CDR2 as SMNVEV, both from the germline V gene (reference sequence). Measured from the cysteine to the phenylalanine, the CDR3 is 18 residues long. The read is trimmed to its CDR3 DNA, 54 bases read in frame from base 1. The entire isolated RNA was reverse transcribed using the High Capacity cDNA Reverse Transcription Kit, and thus expressed TCRB transcripts were sequenced. Deep immunoSEQ sequencing was performed on naive, central memory and regulatory T cell samples, with an average of around 3.4 million total reads per sample. Sorted cells were lysed in RLT buffer and RNA was extracted with DNase-treated RNeasy Micro or Mini kits, depending on cell number. To prevent cross-contamination, every cell subset was processed on its own, while patient and healthy donor samples were processed together. The immunoSEQ multiplex PCR was used to amplify TCRB sequences from cDNA, yielding 87-bp fragments that span the CDR3 region. The amplicons were sequenced using the Illumina HiSeq platform. The source study handled its data this way. PCR bias was corrected computationally using synthetic template baselines, and reads within Hamming distance 2 were collapsed, with unmergeable singletons discarded. Reads were aligned against IMGT so that V, D and J genes, CDR3 length and insertions or deletions at six rearrangement sites could be assigned. Within each subset, clonotype counts were normalized to sorted cell number, and only after that were true diversity and Gini coefficients computed with the tcR R package. The overlap coefficient, calculated on TCRB nucleotide sequences, was used to measure repertoire sharing. Out-of-frame TCRB sequences from naive cells were analyzed to stand in for the pre-selection repertoire. Held by TCRdb, this immuneACCESS table contains in-frame sequences only and omits some clones. Under half of the omission traces to an unresolved V gene where checked; the cause of the rest is unknown. V, J and clone size were drawn from that table, and D and trimming were deduced from the DNA. A total of 280,000 or so clones appear in this sample, 15% of them only once. 0.015% to 0.019% of the sample lies in the top ten.

Each donor gave one peripheral blood draw, about 110 mL on average, collected into heparinised tubes. Using a panel that included CD45RO, CCR7, CD25, CD127, CD95 and CD27, naive, central memory, regulatory and stem cell-like memory CD4+ T cells were sorted on a BD FACSAria II. All sorted populations exceeded 98% purity. PBMCs were separated immediately by Lymphoprep density gradient centrifugation and were stained directly, without being cultured. So that batch effects would be minimized, each experiment stained and sorted samples in pairs, pairing one healthy donor with one patient. These data originate in a study of beta chain features in type 1 diabetes (dated by TCRdb to the late 2010s). With regard to the full study: No differences in mean age, gender distribution, total cell number or subset yield were found between patients and healthy donors. A total of 85 million to 140 million sorted cells were examined across all samples, and the number of cells per subset was strongly correlated with RNA yield. In the study, recently diagnosed type 1 diabetes patients and matched healthy donors were compared on the TCRB repertoires of their sorted circulating CD4+ T cell subsets. Naive and central memory subsets were obtained from all 30 or so donors, but regulatory and stem cell-like memory subsets were isolated from only 8 patients and roughly 8 healthy donors.

Study-level results and caveats: PCR may preferentially amplify shorter templates, but because patient and control samples were amplified and corrected together, any resulting skew would affect both groups equally. The naive, central memory and regulatory TCRB repertoires appeared to resemble one another more closely among patients than among healthy donors. Type 1 diabetes patients showed a moderate but significant shortening of TCRB CDR3 length in all four CD4+ subsets. Patients with type 1 diabetes made fewer insertions and deleted more nucleotides at VDJ recombination sites, implying thymic rearrangement abnormalities. HLA sub-analyses involved small numbers of individuals, so any influence of HLA type on TCRB rearrangement remained unresolved. Because cDNA was sequenced instead of genomic DNA, highly expressing activated cells could be over-represented, though the groups showed no difference in activation or CD3 levels.

This receptor was identified in a man aged 18 to 29 with type 1 diabetes. Rearrangement joined TRBV27 to TRBJ1-1, with a weak D call of TRBD1 (6 bases match). Sequencing was done on a sample of naive CD4+ T cells from blood. The meaning of the sample's cell subset or site label: true naive CD4+ T cells. The sequenced DNA is TGTGCCAGCAGTTTAAATTTCCAGGGGCTCCCTATGAACACTGAAGCTTTCTTT. Its protein is CASSLNFQGLPMNTEAFF.